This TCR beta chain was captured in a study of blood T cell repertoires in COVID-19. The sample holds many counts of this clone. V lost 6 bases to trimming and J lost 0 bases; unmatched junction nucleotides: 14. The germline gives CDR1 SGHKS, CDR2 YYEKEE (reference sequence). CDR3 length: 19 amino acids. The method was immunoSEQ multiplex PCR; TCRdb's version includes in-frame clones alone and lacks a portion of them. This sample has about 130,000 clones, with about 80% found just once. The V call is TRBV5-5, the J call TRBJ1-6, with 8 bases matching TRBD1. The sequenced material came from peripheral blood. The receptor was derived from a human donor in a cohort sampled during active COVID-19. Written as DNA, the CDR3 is TGTGCCAGCACCACCGGGGGGACAGGCCCTAGCTCCTATAATTCACCCCTCCACTTT. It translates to CASTTGGTGPSSYNSPLHF.